Described below is a single T cell receptor beta chain sequence and its context. J was trimmed by 2 bases and V by 6 bases; bases with no gene match: 10. This CDR3 comprises 16 residues. The germline V gene has CDR1 SGHRS and CDR2 YFSETQ. These data are taken from a study of blood T cell repertoires in COVID-19. In the authors' workflow: Amplification of reference gene primers provided the estimated nucleated cell counts. The protocol was immunoSEQ multiplex PCR, while the TCRdb copy is restricted to in-frame clones and leaves out a portion. V, J and clone size were drawn from that table, and D and trimming were deduced from the DNA. The sample includes roughly 100,000 clones, approximately 89% of them seen just once.

The sequencing sample was made of peripheral blood. The gene calls are TRBV5-1 and TRBJ2-5, with 10 bases identical to TRBD2. This sequence was found in a woman older than 75 in a cohort sampled during active COVID-19. CDR3 coding DNA: TGCGCCAGCAACGTGGCCCAAGCGGGGGGGCAAGAGACCCAGTACTTC. Residues: CASNVAQAGGQETQYF.